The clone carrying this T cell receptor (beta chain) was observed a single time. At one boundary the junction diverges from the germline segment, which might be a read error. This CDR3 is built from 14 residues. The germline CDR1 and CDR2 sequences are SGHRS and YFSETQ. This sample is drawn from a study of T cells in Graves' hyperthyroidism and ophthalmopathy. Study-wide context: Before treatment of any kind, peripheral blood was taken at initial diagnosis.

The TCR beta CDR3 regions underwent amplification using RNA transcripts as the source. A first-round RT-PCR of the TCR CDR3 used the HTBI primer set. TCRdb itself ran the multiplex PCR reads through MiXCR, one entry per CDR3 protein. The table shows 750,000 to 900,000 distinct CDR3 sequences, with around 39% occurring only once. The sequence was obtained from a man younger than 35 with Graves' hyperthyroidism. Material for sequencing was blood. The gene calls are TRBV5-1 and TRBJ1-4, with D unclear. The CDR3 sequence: CASTLAATNEKLFF. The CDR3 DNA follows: TGTGCCAGCACCCTTGCTGCAACTAATGAAAAACTGTTTTTT.